Each of the 22 T cell receptor beta chains below was sequenced from the same sample in a study of OX40 agonist ivuxolimab in advanced cancers. TCRdb's copy holds only in-frame clones and misses some; the assay was immunoSEQ multiplex PCR. The table has about 52,000 clones, roughly 92% seen once. Here the sequenced sample was CD4+ or CD8+ T cells sorted from blood, taken in a trial of the OX40 agonist ivuxolimab. These receptor sequences come from an adult with an advanced solid tumor such as melanoma, head and neck, liver or kidney cancer.

The chain combines TRBV4-3 with TRBJ2-1, with 9 bases matching TRBD1. The junction had 4 bases not matched to a gene; V was cut back by 0 bases and J by 4 bases. Germline V gives CDR1 LGHNA, CDR2 YSLEER. The CDR3 covers 16 residues. In DNA, the CDR3 is TGCGCCAGCAGCCAAGATCGACAGGGGGGGTACAATGAGCAGTTCTTC. Translated: CASSQDRQGGYNEQFF.

The chain employs TRBV5-6 and TRBJ2-7; the D gene is possibly TRBD1 (6 bases). V was trimmed by 3 bases and J by 2 bases, leaving 18 bases between them. Germline CDR1 reads SGHDT; CDR2 reads YYEEEE. The CDR3 length is 16 residues. The CDR3 here is CASSSSGTNFPYEQYF. The CDR3, as DNA: TGTGCCAGCAGCTCCTCCGGGACAAATTTTCCCTACGAGCAGTACTTC.

The chain has TRBV4-2 and TRBJ1-2; possibly TRBD1 for D (5 bases). V was cut by 0 bases and J by 4 bases, with 9 bases left in between. The CDR3 is made up of 14 amino acids. Germline values: CDR1 LGHNA, CDR2 YNFKEQ. CDR3 in DNA: TGTGCCAGCAGCCAAGAACCAGGGATCTATGGCTACACCTTC. This sequence encodes CASSQEPGIYGYTF.

J is TRBJ2-7 and V is TRBV11-2; no definite D call. Germline V gene data show CDR1 as SGHAT and CDR2 as FQNNGV. The CDR3 has 13 amino acids. Trimming left V 3 bases short and J 0 bases short, with 6 bases between. The CDR3 sequence is CASSFSVSYEQYF. The CDR3 nucleotides are TGTGCCAGCAGCTTTAGTGTCTCCTACGAGCAGTACTTC. Using reference TRBV11-2 and TRBJ2-7 for the parts outside the CDR3, the full variable domain is EAGVAQSPRYKIIEKRQSVAFWCNPISGHATLYWYQQILGQGPKLLIQFQNNGVVDDSQLPKDRFSAERLKGVDSTLKIQPAKLEDSAVYLCASSFSVSYEQYFGPGTRLTVT.

This clone occurred once. The chain uses TRBV13 and TRBJ2-7, with D unresolved. Trimming shortened V by 5 bases and J by 1 base, and 15 bases separated the two germline ends. The germline gives CDR1 PRHDT, CDR2 FYEKMQ (reference sequence). The CDR3 runs 15 residues. The CDR3 region has the DNA TGTGCCAGCAGCCTCGGTTTGGCCCCATCCTACGAGCAGTACTTC. It yields the protein CASSLGLAPSYEQYF.

This chain's CDR3 is CASSYRVINQPQHF. The CDR3 DNA follows: TGTGCCAGCAGTTATAGGGTAATCAATCAGCCCCAGCATTTT. The gene calls are TRBV28 and TRBJ1-5; no clear D gene. V lost 4 bases to trimming and J lost 3 bases, with 10 bases between them. Per germline, CDR1 MDHEN and CDR2 SYDVKM. CDR3 length equals 14 residues.

J is TRBJ2-5 and V is TRBV6-6; TRBD2 matches 8 bases. V was pared by 7 bases and J by 5 bases, with 9 bases of the junction left unmatched. The V gene's germline CDR1 is MNHNY and CDR2 SVGAGI (reference sequence). CDR3 length: 14 amino acids. The DNA for the CDR3 is TGTGCCAGCACCCCAGCGGGAGTAGGGGAGACCCAGTACTTC. This encodes CASTPAGVGETQYF.

V gene TRBV6-5 combines with J gene TRBJ1-5, with unresolved D. The CDR3 is made up of 14 amino acids. With 4 bases removed from V and 0 bases from J, the gap between germline ends came to 7 bases. Germline assignment: CDR1 MNHEY and CDR2 SVGAGI. CDR3 sequence: CASSSQNSNQPQHF. For the CDR3, the DNA is TGTGCCAGCAGTTCTCAGAATAGCAATCAGCCCCAGCATTTT.

The rearrangement uses TRBV27 and TRBJ1-5; the D is unclear. There are 17 residues in the CDR3. The V end lost 5 bases, the J end lost 0 bases, and 17 bases lay between the germline ends. Germline V gene data show CDR1 as MNHEY and CDR2 as SMNVEV (reference sequence). CDR3 DNA: TGTGCCAGCAGTCCTGTCCCGAGGGCCTATAGCAATCAGCCCCAGCATTTT. Its protein product is CASSPVPRAYSNQPQHF.

The genes are TRBV29-1 and TRBJ2-1; no reliable D call. The CDR3 is 10 amino acids. CDR1 and CDR2 from the germline V gene are SQVTM and ANQGSEA. V lost 2 bases to trimming and J lost 4 bases, with 0 bases between them. CDR3 amino acids: CSVEYNEQFF. DNA for the CDR3: TGCAGCGTTGAATACAATGAGCAGTTCTTC.

The chain couples TRBV4-3 to TRBJ2-2; 7 bases fit TRBD1. The CDR3 runs 18 residues. Germline CDR1 LGHNA, CDR2 YSLEER. Trimming removed 0 bases from V and 7 bases from J; junction bases left unmatched: 14. The CDR3: CASSQDQSVQGWVGELFF. The CDR3 DNA reads TGCGCCAGCAGCCAAGATCAATCAGTACAGGGGTGGGTCGGGGAGCTGTTTTTT.

This clone appeared once. The genes are TRBV5-6 and TRBJ1-1; no firm D call. With 5 bases removed from V and 4 bases from J, the gap between germline ends came to 9 bases. Germline V gene sequence: CDR1 SGHDT, CDR2 YYEEEE. CDR3 length equals 12 residues. CDR3 amino acids: CASSAGFTEAFF. The CDR3 nucleotides read TGTGCCAGCAGTGCTGGTTTCACTGAAGCTTTCTTT. The whole variable domain, filled in from reference TRBV5-6 and TRBJ1-1, reads DAGVTQSPTHLIKTRGQQVTLRCSPKSGHDTVSWYQQALGQGPQFIFQYYEEEERQRGNFPDRFSGHQFPNYSSELNVNALLLGDSALYLCASSAGFTEAFFGQGTRLTVV.

J is TRBJ2-7 and V is TRBV28; tentatively, D is TRBD2 (6 bases). Germline assignment: CDR1 MDHEN and CDR2 SYDVKM. The length of the CDR3 is 13 residues. V gave up 4 bases and J gave up 4 bases, with 11 bases separating them. The DNA for the CDR3 is TGTGCCAGCAGTTCGGGAGAAATTTACGAGCAGTACTTC. Translated, it gives CASSSGEIYEQYF. The variable domain in full, with the rest retrieved from reference TRBV28 and TRBJ2-7, is DVKVTQSSRYLVKRTGEKVFLECVQDMDHENMFWYRQDPGLGLRLIYFSYDVKMKEKGDIPEGYSVSREKKERFSLILESASTNQTSMYLCASSSGEIYEQYFGPGTRLTVT.

This chain uses TRBV4-2 with TRBJ2-7; TRBD1 matches at 7 bases. The CDR3 length is 13 residues. V lost 3 bases to trimming and J lost 7 bases; unmatched junction nucleotides: 6. Per the germline V gene, CDR1 is LGHNA and CDR2 is YNFKEQ. The CDR3 reads CASSQNRGWEQYF. CDR3 bases: TGTGCCAGCAGCCAGAACAGGGGTTGGGAGCAGTACTTC.

The chain is built from TRBV6-5 and TRBJ2-3, with 7 nucleotides matching TRBD2. This CDR3 spans 16 amino acids. CDR1 is MNHEY and CDR2 is SVGAGI in the germline V gene. Germline trimming cut 0 bases from V and 3 bases from J; bases unmatched to any gene: 6. Here the CDR3 reads CASSYSPSGMTDTQYF. CDR3 DNA: TGTGCCAGCAGTTACTCGCCCAGCGGGATGACAGATACGCAGTATTTT.

The J gene is TRBJ2-5, the V gene TRBV11-2; 8 bases fit TRBD2. This CDR3 contains 15 residues. Germline trimming cut 1 base from V and 4 bases from J; bases unmatched to any gene: 5. Per the germline V gene, CDR1 is SGHAT and CDR2 is FQNNGV. CDR3 in amino acids: CASSLGAGVRETQYF. CDR3 nucleotide sequence: TGTGCCAGCAGCTTAGGAGCGGGAGTTCGAGAGACCCAGTACTTC. The full variable domain, rest sourced from reference TRBV11-2 and TRBJ2-5, is EAGVAQSPRYKIIEKRQSVAFWCNPISGHATLYWYQQILGQGPKLLIQFQNNGVVDDSQLPKDRFSAERLKGVDSTLKIQPAKLEDSAVYLCASSLGAGVRETQYFGPGTRLLVL.

This chain connects TRBV7-8 to TRBJ2-3; 7 bases agree with TRBD1. The V and J ends lost 5 bases and 0 bases, in that order; junction bases with no gene match: 8. The germline V gene has CDR1 SGHVS and CDR2 FQNEAQ. The CDR3 runs 16 residues. The CDR3 loop reads CASSPRTGISTDTQYF. CDR3 DNA sequence: TGTGCCAGCAGCCCACGGACAGGTATTAGCACAGATACGCAGTATTTT. Looking up the rest from reference TRBV7-8 and TRBJ2-3 gives the full variable domain: GAGVSQSPRYKVAKRGQDVALRCDPISGHVSLFWYQQALGQGPEFLTYFQNEAQLDKSGLPSDRFFAERPEGSVSTLKIQRTQQEDSAVYLCASSPRTGISTDTQYFGPGTRLTVL.

The rearrangement uses TRBV6-5 and TRBJ1-5; D not certain. V was shortened by 7 bases and J by 4 bases, with 11 bases between the two germline ends. Germline values: CDR1 MNHEY, CDR2 SVGAGI. The CDR3 has 13 amino acids. CDR3 in amino acids: CASMGAGNQPQHF. Written as DNA, the CDR3 is TGTGCCAGCATGGGAGCGGGTAATCAGCCCCAGCATTTT.

CDR3 protein: CASIGSGSYEQYF. The CDR3 nucleotides read TGTGCCAGCATTGGTAGCGGGAGTTACGAGCAGTACTTC. The rearrangement links TRBV27 to TRBJ2-7, with 9 bases that match TRBD2. Trimming removed 7 bases from V and 4 bases from J; junction bases left unmatched: 5. CDR3 size: 13 residues. Germline CDR1 MNHEY, CDR2 SMNVEV (reference sequence).

The V call is TRBV21-1, the J call TRBJ2-7. TRBV21-1 is marked as a pseudogene. The CDR3 is 12 residues long. Here the CDR3 DNA reads TGTGCCAGCAGCACCACCCGGCTCGAGCAGTACTTC. Protein sequence: CASSTTRLEQYF.

This rearrangement joins TRBV11-2 to TRBJ2-6; D possibly corresponds to TRBD1 (6 bases). The ends were cut back, 6 bases at V and 0 bases at J, with 9 bases in the middle. CDR1 SGHAT and CDR2 FQNNGV come from the germline V gene. The CDR3 totals 15 residues. CDR3 nucleotides: TGTGCCAGCAGAGGGGGTCTCTCTGGGGCCAACGTCCTGACTTTC. This encodes CASRGGLSGANVLTF.

This chain joins TRBV15 and TRBJ2-1; TRBD2 matches at 10 bases. CDR1 LNHNV and CDR2 YYDKDF come from the germline V gene (reference sequence). V gave up 0 bases and J gave up 4 bases; unmatched junction bases: 0. The CDR3 length is 15 residues. CDR3 DNA: TGTGCCACCAGCAGAGAGACTAGCGGGTACAATGAGCAGTTCTTC. It translates to CATSRETSGYNEQFF.